This TCR beta chain came from a study of blood T cell repertoires in COVID-19. Study-wide context: Specimens from acute and convalescent COVID-19 originated in the United States, Italy and Spain. PBMCs, B-cell-depleted T cells, or T cells were the source of the cDNA or gDNA that made up the material.

The table came from immunoSEQ multiplex PCR; TCRdb's copy has only in-frame clones and leaves some out. Of about 220,000 clones listed, approximately 82% were seen once; the top ten hold 9.7%. Germline CDR1 is MNHEY and CDR2 is SVGAGI. Trimming cost V 5 bases and J 7 bases; bases outside gene matches: 7. The CDR3 runs to 13 residues. The V and J genes are TRBV6-5 and TRBJ2-5; 7 bases match TRBD1. This sequence originates from a man aged 50 to 60 with active or convalescent COVID-19. Sequenced material: peripheral blood. CDR3: CASSRDRLGTQYF. In DNA form, the CDR3 reads TGTGCCAGCAGTCGGGACAGATTGGGGACCCAGTACTTC.